A selection of T cell receptor beta chains follows, all from one sample in a study of monozygotic twins with inflammatory bowel disease. Reprocessing the 5' RACE reads, TCRdb reports a single entry for every CDR3 protein and omits DNA. The sample has fewer than 550,000 distinct CDR3 sequences. Sequenced: blood. The receptors were sampled from a human donor with ulcerative colitis or Crohn's disease, or a healthy co-twin of an affected twin (not recorded which). The CDR3 runs from the conserved cysteine through the conserved F or W.

v_call,j_call,cdr3_aa
TRBV7-2,TRBJ2-7,CASSFTGFEQYF
TRBV20-1,TRBJ1-1,CSARDLRDTEAFF
TRBV15,TRBJ2-7,CATSRDRGDYEQYF
TRBV5-1,TRBJ2-5,CASSSTSGDQETQYF
TRBV6-5,TRBJ1-4,CASSYSRGGGEKLFF
TRBV7-7,TRBJ2-1,CASSPDSHNEQFF
TRBV5-1,TRBJ2-1,CASSLLEEQFF
TRBV10-3,TRBJ2-7,CATAGTSYEQNF
TRBV7-2,TRBJ1-1,CASSLGNTNTEAFF
TRBV20-1,TRBJ1-1,CSARPGANTEAFF
TRBV7-2,TRBJ1-5,CASSASRGAGNQPQHF
TRBV4-2,TRBJ2-3,CASSEAGGTDTQYF
TRBV18,TRBJ1-1,CASSPDRVNTEAFF
TRBV7-6,TRBJ2-2,CASSLVGTGGANTGELFF
TRBV7-9,TRBJ2-1,CASSFRRPSCNEQFF
TRBV4-1,TRBJ1-1,CASSPTARTEAFF
TRBV10-3,TRBJ2-1,CAISRDNYNEQFF
TRBV6-4,TRBJ1-5,CASSDLTRARDLNQPQHF
TRBV12-3/TRBV12-4,TRBJ2-4,CASSLGTTKNIQYF
TRBV25-1,TRBJ2-2,CASSESGPRSTGELFF
TRBV6-5,TRBJ1-5,CASSYWGRQGSDQPQHF
TRBV20-1,TRBJ2-2,CSARDRRGNTGELFF
TRBV10-3,TRBJ2-1,CASSQANPNEQFF
TRBV12-3/TRBV12-4,TRBJ2-2,CAIVGGSNTGELFF
TRBV6-1,TRBJ2-7,CASSRGLEFSYEQYF
TRBV29-1,TRBJ1-1,CSVVRDDAEAFF
TRBV3-1,TRBJ2-3,CASSQHGDTQYF
TRBV20-1,TRBJ1-1,CSARDVGMNTEAFF
TRBV5-1,TRBJ2-5,CASSLESPYQETQYF
TRBV3-1,TRBJ2-7,CASTRGSPSHEQYF
TRBV12-3/TRBV12-4,TRBJ1-2,CASSLLVNYGYTF
TRBV7-9,TRBJ1-1,CASSLALGTGLEAFF
TRBV25-1,TRBJ2-1,CASSDRKGLSYNEQFF
TRBV5-1,TRBJ1-1,CASSSLFVTTNTEAFF
TRBV7-7,TRBJ2-2,CASSPSGTTGELFF
TRBV9,TRBJ2-7,CASSVGLAGWEQYF
TRBV20-1,TRBJ2-3,CSARQGTDTQYF
TRBV4-3,TRBJ2-5,CASSQGYNRGETQYF
TRBV4-1,TRBJ1-4,CASSPPRAPAGEKLFF
TRBV7-8,TRBJ2-7,CASSSSGGHEQYF
TRBV7-8,TRBJ2-3,CASRQTGSQGADTQYF
TRBV5-1,TRBJ2-5,CASSSGTSQETQYF
TRBV5-4,TRBJ2-5,CASSLARSLPETQYF
TRBV2,TRBJ2-1,CASRSRQTNNEQFF
TRBV5-1,TRBJ2-1,CASSLDGIPYNEQFF